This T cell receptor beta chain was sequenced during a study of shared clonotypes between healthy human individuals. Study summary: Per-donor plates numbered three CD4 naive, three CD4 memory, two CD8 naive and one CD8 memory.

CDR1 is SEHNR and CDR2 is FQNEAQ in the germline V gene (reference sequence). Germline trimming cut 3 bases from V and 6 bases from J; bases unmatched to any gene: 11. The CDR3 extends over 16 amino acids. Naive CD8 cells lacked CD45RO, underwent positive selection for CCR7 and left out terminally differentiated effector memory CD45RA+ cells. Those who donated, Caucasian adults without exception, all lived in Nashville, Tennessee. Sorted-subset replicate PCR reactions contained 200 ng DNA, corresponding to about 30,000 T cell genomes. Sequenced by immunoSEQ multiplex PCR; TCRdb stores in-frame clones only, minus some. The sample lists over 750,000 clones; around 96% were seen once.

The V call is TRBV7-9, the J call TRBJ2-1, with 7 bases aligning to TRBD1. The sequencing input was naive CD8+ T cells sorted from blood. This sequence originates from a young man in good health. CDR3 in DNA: TGTGCCAGCAGCTTTCCCCCGGGCAGGGGGAGCAATGAGCAGTTCTTC. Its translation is CASSFPPGRGSNEQFF.